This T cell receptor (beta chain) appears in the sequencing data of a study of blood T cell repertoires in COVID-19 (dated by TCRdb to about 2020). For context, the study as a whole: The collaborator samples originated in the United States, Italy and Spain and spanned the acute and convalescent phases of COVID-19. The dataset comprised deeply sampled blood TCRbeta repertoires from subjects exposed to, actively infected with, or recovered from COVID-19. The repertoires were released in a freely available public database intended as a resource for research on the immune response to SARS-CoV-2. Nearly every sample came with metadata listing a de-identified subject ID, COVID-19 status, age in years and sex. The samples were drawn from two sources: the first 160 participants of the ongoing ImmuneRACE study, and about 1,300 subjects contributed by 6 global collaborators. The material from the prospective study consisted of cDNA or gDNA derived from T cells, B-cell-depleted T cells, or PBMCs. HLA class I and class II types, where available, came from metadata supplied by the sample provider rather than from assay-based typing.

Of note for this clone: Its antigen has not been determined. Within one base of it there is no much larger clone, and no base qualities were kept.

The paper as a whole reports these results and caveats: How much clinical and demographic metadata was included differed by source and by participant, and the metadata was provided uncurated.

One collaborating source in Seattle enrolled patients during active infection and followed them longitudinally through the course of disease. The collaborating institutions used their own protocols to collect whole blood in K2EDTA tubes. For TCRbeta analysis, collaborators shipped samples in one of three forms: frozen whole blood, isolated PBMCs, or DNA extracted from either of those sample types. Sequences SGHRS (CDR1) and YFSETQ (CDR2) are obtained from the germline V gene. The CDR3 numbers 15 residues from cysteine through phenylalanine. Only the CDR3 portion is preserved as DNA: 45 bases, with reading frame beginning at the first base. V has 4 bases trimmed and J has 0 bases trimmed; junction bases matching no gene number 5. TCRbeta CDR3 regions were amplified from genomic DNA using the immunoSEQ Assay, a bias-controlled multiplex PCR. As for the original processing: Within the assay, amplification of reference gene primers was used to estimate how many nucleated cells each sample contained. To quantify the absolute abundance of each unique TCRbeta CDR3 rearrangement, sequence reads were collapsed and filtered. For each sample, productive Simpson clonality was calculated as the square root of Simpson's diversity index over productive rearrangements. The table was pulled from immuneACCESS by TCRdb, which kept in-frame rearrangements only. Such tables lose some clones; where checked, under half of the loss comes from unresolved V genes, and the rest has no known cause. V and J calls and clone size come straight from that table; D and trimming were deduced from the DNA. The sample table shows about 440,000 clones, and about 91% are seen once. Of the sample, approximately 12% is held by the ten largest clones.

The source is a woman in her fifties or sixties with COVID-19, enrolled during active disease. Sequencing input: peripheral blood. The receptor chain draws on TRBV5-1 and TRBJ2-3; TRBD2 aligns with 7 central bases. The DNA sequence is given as TGCGCCAGCAGCCTAGCGGACGGCAGCACAGATACGCAGTATTTT. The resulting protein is CASSLADGSTDTQYF.